This TCR beta chain was profiled in a study of T cell repertoires in cytomegalovirus infection (dated 2019 in TCRdb). Background for the entire study: Peptide stimulations targeted recently identified HLA-C-restricted CMV epitopes, whose presentation resists viral immunomodulation, together with well-studied HLA-B-restricted epitopes. Donor HLA type was relevant to the analysis, as public TCR beta signatures indicated carriage of CMV infection together with the matching HLA type. What the work shows at the level of the full study, not this receptor alone: The ex vivo response was dominated by HLA-C-restricted CMV-specific TCR beta clonotypes, and the single most frequent clonotype in two of eight donors was supplied by these HLA-C-restricted clonotypes. In both this cohort and an independent roughly 350-donor cohort, the cumulative frequency of public TCR beta family members distinguished carriers of CMV infection plus the relevant HLA type.

According to the germline V gene (reference sequence), CDR1 reads MNHNY and CDR2 reads SVGAGI. The CDR3 runs 14 amino acids, cysteine and phenylalanine included. CDR3 DNA is the only sequence kept; it has 42 bases, read in frame from the first base. V is shortened by 6 bases, J by 2 bases, and the region joining them spans 13 bases. Worth noting for this clonotype: This clone's antigen is unknown. No base quality information exists; no much larger clone differs at one position.

Taken with the paper, the label for treatment or condition translates to: in vitro stimulation with specific CMV peptide epitopes to enrich CMV-specific T cells. The sequencing machine was an Illumina HiSeq 1500. TCRdb ran its own pipeline on the public reads, namely fastp trimming at Q25 and MiXCR clone calling, and kept in-frame beta chains. Records with the same CDR3 protein are collapsed into one entry carrying the most frequent genes and DNA. The sample table lists about 920,000 distinct CDR3 sequences, roughly 31% of them with a count of one. Roughly 13% of the sample rests with the top ten. The receptor's source is a human donor in good health (CMV status not recorded). Some clones in this sample may be carry-over from other donors' samples. Sequenced here: cultured CD8+ T cells from PBMCs, sampled from culture after CMV antigen stimulation. In this chain, TRBV6-6 is recombined with TRBJ2-5; TRBD2 is a weak D gene call, 6 bases matching. The CDR3 here reads CASSLAATQETQYF. The bases are TGTGCCAGCAGCTTAGCGGCTACTCAAGAGACCCAGTACTTC.